These 20 T cell receptor beta chains came from one sample sequenced in a study of T cells after yellow fever vaccination. TCRdb processed the 5' RACE reads anew with MiXCR; each CDR3 protein has one entry. The sample lists more than 350,000 distinct CDR3 sequences; about 9.9% were seen once. This specimen consisted of PBMCs, obtained on the day of the first yellow fever vaccination. All receptors derive from a man younger than 35 who received the YFV17D yellow fever vaccine.

The genes are TRBV29-1 and TRBJ2-6, with D possibly matching TRBD1 (6 bases). The CDR3 has 18 amino acids. Trimming left V 4 bases short and J 1 base short, with 20 bases between. The germline V gene has CDR1 SQVTM and CDR2 ANQGSEA. CDR3 amino acids: CSVGDTRGQSSGANVLTF. The DNA of the CDR3 is TGCAGCGTTGGAGATACGAGGGGACAAAGTTCTGGGGCCAACGTCCTGACTTTC.

The V call is TRBV18, the J call TRBJ2-7; D unclear. Germline V gives CDR1 KGHSH, CDR2 LQKENI. The CDR3 contains 13 residues. Trimming shortened V by 2 bases and J by 12 bases, and 17 bases separated the two germline ends. The CDR3 is CASSPGSDQKPYV. Written as DNA, the CDR3 is TGTGCCAGCTCACCAGGGTCCGACCAGAAACCGTACGTC.

The V gene is TRBV6-1, the J gene TRBJ1-3; a weak D match, TRBD1 (6 bases). Germline CDR1 reads MNHNS; CDR2 reads SASEGT. The CDR3 runs to 15 residues. Trimming took 6 bases from V and 5 from J, leaving 17 bases between them. The CDR3 spells CASSPTWTERNTIYF. For the CDR3, the DNA is TGTGCCAGCAGCCCTACATGGACAGAACGAAACACCATATATTTT.

This clonotype was recorded at least ten times. The chain combines TRBV7-9 with TRBJ1-2; tentative D call: TRBD1 (5 bases). The V gene lost 5 bases and the J gene lost 1 base, with 14 bases spanning the gap. The CDR3 length is 15 residues. Germline CDR1 and CDR2: SEHNR and FQNEAQ (reference sequence). CDR3 nucleotides: TGTGCCAGCAGCCGGGACGGAGCAATTAACTATGGCTACACCTTC. It translates to CASSRDGAINYGYTF.

In its sample, this clonotype was seen a few times. This sequence joins TRBV20-1 and TRBJ1-2; the D is unclear. The CDR3 consists of 11 residues. CDR1 DFQATT and CDR2 SNEGSKA come from the germline V gene (reference sequence). Trimming stripped 4 bases from V and 6 bases from J, with 9 bases between. The CDR3 nucleotides are TGCAGTGCTACCCCGTACAATGGCTACACCTTC. Encoded protein: CSATPYNGYTF.

In this sample, this clonotype turned up a few times. The gene calls are TRBV5-1 and TRBJ2-2, with D uncertain. This CDR3 comprises 16 residues. Per germline, CDR1 SGHRS and CDR2 YFSETQ. V lost 0 bases, J lost 0 bases, and 9 bases lay in between. The CDR3 nucleotides read TGCGCCAGCAGCTTGGGGCTGCCCGCGAACACCGGGGAGCTGTTTTTT. This sequence encodes CASSLGLPANTGELFF.

This clonotype was counted only a few times. The CDR3 loop reads CASSQDHQRGKETQYF. CDR3 coding DNA: TGCGCCAGCAGCCAAGATCATCAGCGGGGGAAAGAGACCCAGTACTTC. V and J are TRBV4-1 and TRBJ2-5; TRBD2 agrees at 8 bases. Looked up from germline, CDR1 is MGHRA and CDR2 is YSYEKL. With 0 bases clipped from V and 3 bases from J, the junction kept 6 bases outside the gene matches. The CDR3 runs to 16 residues.

This clonotype was detected ten times or more. This chain uses TRBV6-1 with TRBJ2-3, with TRBD1 identical over 9 bases. The CDR3 contains 15 residues. Germline-derived CDR1 and CDR2 are MNHNS and SASEGT. V lost 5 bases and J lost 0; bases outside the gene matches: 3. The CDR3: CASSPGQGSTDTQYF. CDR3 DNA: TGTGCCAGCAGTCCCGGACAGGGGAGCACAGATACGCAGTATTTT.

In its sample, this clonotype was seen a few times. The chain is built from TRBV2 and TRBJ2-4; D possibly uses TRBD1 or TRBD2 (5 bases each). V was cut by 7 bases and J by 8 bases, with 15 bases left in between. Germline V lookup: CDR1 SNHLY, CDR2 FYNNEI. CDR3 length: 13 residues. The chain's CDR3 is CASNRDQGDIQYF. The CDR3, as DNA: TGTGCCAGCAACCGGGACCAAGGGGACATTCAGTACTTC.

This clonotype was seen more than once but under ten times. The V call is TRBV5-1, the J call TRBJ1-1, with TRBD1 matching 10 bases. V lost 1 base and J lost 5; bases outside the gene matches: 8. Looked up from germline, CDR1 is SGHRS and CDR2 is YFSETQ. The CDR3 is made up of 16 amino acids. As DNA, the CDR3 is TGCGCCAGCAGCTTGTCCGGGACAGGGGTTGCTACTGAAGCTTTCTTT. The encoded protein is CASSLSGTGVATEAFF.

The chain combines TRBV9 with TRBJ2-7; TRBD2 is a possible D gene (5 bases). Germline CDR1 and CDR2: SGDLS and YYNGEE. This CDR3 comprises 15 residues. The germline V and J ends were trimmed by 0 bases and 5 bases, with 15 bases remaining between them. The CDR3 region has the DNA TGTGCCAGCAGCGTAGGAGGAGGACCGGTCAACGAGCAGTACTTC. Its translation: CASSVGGGPVNEQYF.

This chain joins TRBV5-1 and TRBJ2-3, with no clear D. The CDR3 has 16 residues. V was trimmed by 2 bases and J by 0 bases, leaving 13 bases between them. Germline CDR1 reads SGHRS; CDR2 reads YFSETQ. The CDR3 protein is CASSLPVTRSTDTQYF. The CDR3 DNA reads TGCGCCAGCAGCTTACCGGTGACCCGTAGCACAGATACGCAGTATTTT.

This clonotype was counted between two and nine times. A read error may produce the germline difference seen at one junction end. This chain joins TRBV4-1 and TRBJ2-5; the D gene could be TRBD1 or TRBD2 (5 bases each). This CDR3 spans 14 amino acids. Germline-derived CDR1 and CDR2 are MGHRA and YSYEKL. The CDR3 DNA follows: TGCGCCAGCAGCCAAGATCAAGGCCTACCCGAGGGGTGCTTC. Its translation: CASSQDQGLPEGCF.

The chain links TRBV19 to TRBJ1-4, with 8 bases matching TRBD1. The germline CDR1 and CDR2 sequences are LNHDA and SQIVND (reference sequence). V was pared by 7 bases and J by 8 bases, with 21 bases of the junction left unmatched. CDR3 length: 18 amino acids. In DNA form, the CDR3 reads TGTGCCAGTATGGACGCTGTAATGGGACAGGCGCCCGGGGAAAAACTGTTTTTT. Translation gives CASMDAVMGQAPGEKLFF.

The chain carries TRBV6-1 and TRBJ2-6; TRBD2 agrees at 7 bases. Looked up from germline, CDR1 is MNHNS and CDR2 is SASEGT. The junction had 12 bases not matched to a gene; V was cut back by 6 bases and J by 4 bases. This CDR3 is 17 amino acids long. The CDR3 spells CASRSGTGWRGANVLTF. In DNA, the CDR3 is TGTGCCAGCAGGAGCGGGACTGGCTGGAGGGGGGCCAACGTCCTGACTTTC.

This clonotype was seen ten or more times. The gene calls are TRBV7-8 and TRBJ2-7, with D perhaps given as TRBD1 or TRBD2 (5 bases each). Trimming cost V 11 bases and J 5 bases, with 22 bases left between them. The CDR3 runs to 14 residues. The germline CDR1 and CDR2 sequences are SGHVS and FQNEAQ. Written as DNA, the CDR3 is TGTGCCTCGAAGGGACGGCAGGGCCCCGACGAGCAGTACTTC. It yields the protein CASKGRQGPDEQYF. Full variable domain (outside the CDR3, taken from reference TRBV7-8 and TRBJ2-7): GAGVSQSPRYKVAKRGQDVALRCDPISGHVSLFWYQQALGQGPEFLTYFQNEAQLDKSGLPSDRFFAERPEGSVSTLKIQRTQQEDSAVYLCASKGRQGPDEQYFGPGTRLTVT.

The V and J genes are TRBV11-2 and TRBJ2-5; the D gene is possibly TRBD2 (6 bases). V was shortened by 0 bases and J by 2 bases, with 22 bases between the two germline ends. The length of the CDR3 is 19 residues. Germline V gene sequence: CDR1 SGHAT, CDR2 FQNNGV. DNA for the CDR3: TGTGCCAGCAGCTTAGATCAACTCGGGGTGGGAGGACTTCAAGAGACCCAGTACTTC. Translating it yields CASSLDQLGVGGLQETQYF.

This clonotype was counted a few times. The chain links TRBV9 to TRBJ1-2; D is ambiguous. Germline lookup yields CDR1 SGDLS and CDR2 YYNGEE. The length of the CDR3 is 15 residues. The V end was cut by 0 bases, the J end by 4 bases, with 13 bases between. The CDR3: CASSVEEGPVYGYTF. CDR3 in DNA: TGTGCCAGCAGCGTAGAAGAAGGGCCAGTCTATGGCTACACCTTC. The full variable domain, in which reference TRBV9 and TRBJ1-2 provide the parts outside the CDR3, is DSGVTQTPKHLITATGQRVTLRCSPRSGDLSVYWYQQSLDQGLQFLIQYYNGEERAKGNILERFSAQQFPDLHSELNLSSLELGDSALYFCASSVEEGPVYGYTFGSGTRLTVV.

This clonotype came up a few times. V and J are TRBV6-1 and TRBJ2-3; D may be TRBD1 (5 bases). V was clipped by 7 bases and J by 4 bases, with 18 bases between them. Germline values: CDR1 MNHNS, CDR2 SASEGT. The CDR3 length is 15 residues. CDR3 bases: TGTGCCAGCAACAGTCCTAACCTGGGGCCAGATACGCAGTATTTT. Its protein is CASNSPNLGPDTQYF.

This clonotype showed up just a few times. The rearrangement links TRBV7-9 to TRBJ2-3; D could derive from TRBD1 or TRBD2 (5 bases each). This CDR3 has 16 amino acids. CDR1 SEHNR and CDR2 FQNEAQ come from the germline V gene (reference sequence). V lost 3 bases, J lost 4 bases, and 17 bases lay in between. CDR3 DNA: TGTGCCAGCAGCTTCCGTCTGACAGCCGGGGCAGATACGCAGTATTTT. Its translation: CASSFRLTAGADTQYF.